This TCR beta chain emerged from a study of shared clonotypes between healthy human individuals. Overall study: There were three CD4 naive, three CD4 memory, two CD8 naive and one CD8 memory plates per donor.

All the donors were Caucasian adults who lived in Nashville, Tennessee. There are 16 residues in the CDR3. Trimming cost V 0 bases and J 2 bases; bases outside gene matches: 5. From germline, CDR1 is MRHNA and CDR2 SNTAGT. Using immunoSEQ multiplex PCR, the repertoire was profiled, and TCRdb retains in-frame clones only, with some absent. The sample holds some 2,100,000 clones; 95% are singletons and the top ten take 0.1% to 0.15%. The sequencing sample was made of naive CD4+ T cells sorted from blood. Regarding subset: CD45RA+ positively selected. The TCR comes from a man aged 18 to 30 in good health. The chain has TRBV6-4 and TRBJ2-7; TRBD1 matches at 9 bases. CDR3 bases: TGTGCCAGCAGTGACTCGATCGGGACAGGGCCCTACGAGCAGTACTTC. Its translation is CASSDSIGTGPYEQYF.